One sample yielded the 23 T cell receptor beta chains listed below, sequenced in a study of blood T cells in healthy people across ages. Then a second PCR, running roughly 7 to 11 cycles, was carried out with a sample-barcoded 5' primer and a J-beta primer mix. Each CDR3 protein is one row after TCRdb ran MiXCR on the 5' RACE reads. The profile shows approximately 900,000 distinct CDR3 sequences, 25% to 30% of them singletons. The same specimen was also included in a second study, on T cells of mothers and their children.

The specimen was blood. The receptor source for this set is a woman between 35 and 50 years old in good health.

This clonotype was detected ten times or more. This sequence joins TRBV5-1 and TRBJ2-5, with a tentative D call TRBD2 (6 bases). V lost 0 bases and J lost 2, with 11 bases in between. CDR1 SGHRS and CDR2 YFSETQ come from the germline V gene. There are 15 residues in the CDR3. The CDR3 loop reads CASSLVGTGQETQYF. Written as DNA, the CDR3 is TGCGCCAGCAGCTTGGTTGGGACTGGACAAGAGACCCAGTACTTC.

The CDR3 reads CASSRDSTTSFF. DNA of the CDR3: TGCGCCAGCAGCCGGGACAGTACTACATCTTTCTTT. The V call is TRBV5-1, the J call TRBJ1-1; 7 nucleotides agree with TRBD1. Germline assignment: CDR1 SGHRS and CDR2 YFSETQ. Trimming at V came to 4 bases and at J to 12 bases, leaving 9 bases not matched to a gene. CDR3 length: 12 amino acids.

This chain links TRBV12-3 or TRBV12-4 with TRBJ1-2, with no clear D. With 6 bases removed from V and 1 base from J, the gap between germline ends came to 12 bases. The CDR3 consists of 14 residues. CDR3 sequence (DNA): TGTGCCAGCAGGATAAGAGGATTTAACTATGGCTACACCTTC. It translates to CASRIRGFNYGYTF.

The rearrangement links TRBV7-2 to TRBJ2-7, with 7 bases that match TRBD2. CDR1 is SGHTA, CDR2 FQGNSA, per germline. The CDR3 extends over 15 amino acids. Trimming cost V 6 bases and J 7 bases; bases outside gene matches: 15. CDR3: CASSWTSRGRNEQYF. The CDR3 DNA sequence: TGTGCCAGCAGTTGGACTAGTAGGGGAAGGAATGAGCAGTACTTC.

This clonotype was seen at least ten times. The J gene is TRBJ1-2, the V gene TRBV29-1; no definite D call. Germline values: CDR1 SQVTM, CDR2 ANQGSEA. The V end lost 6 bases, the J end lost 0 bases, and 14 bases lay between the germline ends. The CDR3 sequence is 14 residues long. Here the CDR3 reads CSVQQLTANYGYTF. CDR3 bases: TGCAGCGTCCAGCAATTAACAGCTAACTATGGCTACACCTTC.

The chain employs TRBV20-1 and TRBJ2-5; perhaps TRBD2 as D (5 bases). V dropped 0 bases and J dropped 1 base, with 12 bases sitting between them. This CDR3 is built from 15 residues. Looked up from germline, CDR1 is DFQATT and CDR2 is SNEGSKA (reference sequence). CDR3 sequence (DNA): TGCAGTGCTAGAGATGCGGGTTTGCCCCAAGAGACCCAGTACTTC. As protein: CSARDAGLPQETQYF.

This clonotype was seen a handful of times. The chain links TRBV6-5 to TRBJ2-1; a weak D match, TRBD1 (6 bases). The CDR3 has 14 residues. V lost 5 bases and J 4 bases, leaving 12 bases between the germline ends. Germline CDR1 MNHEY, CDR2 SVGAGI. The CDR3 loop reads CASSTQGQYNEQFF. The CDR3 nucleotides are TGTGCCAGCAGTACCCAGGGGCAGTACAATGAGCAGTTCTTC.

There are a few counts of this clonotype. V gene TRBV5-1 combines with J gene TRBJ2-5, with 9 positions matching TRBD2. The CDR3 has 15 residues. Germline CDR1 and CDR2: SGHRS and YFSETQ. The V gene end was trimmed by 5 bases and the J gene end by 4 bases; junction bases not matched to a gene: 9. The CDR3, as DNA: TGCGCCAGCAGAGATAGCGGGGGCATGAGAGAGACCCAGTACTTC. Translated: CASRDSGGMRETQYF.

Only a few counts were recorded for this clonotype. V and J are TRBV14 and TRBJ2-2; 7 bases map to TRBD1. CDR1 is SGHDN, CDR2 FVKESK, per germline. The V and J ends lost 8 bases and 1 base, in that order; junction bases with no gene match: 10. There are 16 residues in the CDR3. The CDR3 DNA is TGTGCCAGCCAGAACGTCCGACAGGGGAACACCGGGGAGCTGTTTTTT. As protein: CASQNVRQGNTGELFF.

Ten or more counts support this clonotype. The rearrangement uses TRBV5-1 and TRBJ2-7; the D is unclear. The CDR3 runs to 13 residues. V lost 0 bases, J lost 0 bases, and 4 bases lay in between. Per the germline V gene, CDR1 is SGHRS and CDR2 is YFSETQ. CDR3 amino acids: CASSLDNSYEQYF. As DNA, the CDR3 is TGCGCCAGCAGCTTGGACAACTCCTACGAGCAGTACTTC.

CDR3 nucleotide sequence: TGTGCCAGCAGCTTAATGGGCGGGCGGACCCGATCCTCGGGCAATGAGCAGTTCTTC. Protein sequence: CASSLMGGRTRSSGNEQFF. The gene calls are TRBV7-6 and TRBJ2-1, with D possibly TRBD2 on 5 matching bases. The CDR3 is 19 residues long. V lost 2 bases, J lost 6 bases, and 26 bases lay in between. The germline V gene has CDR1 SGHVS and CDR2 FNYEAQ.

This clonotype was seen ten or more times. This chain uses TRBV9 with TRBJ2-5; D unresolved. The CDR3 extends over 14 amino acids. The germline CDR1 and CDR2 sequences are SGDLS and YYNGEE. Trimming stripped 0 bases from V and 4 bases from J, with 10 bases between. CDR3 in amino acids: CASSVEARSETQYF. In nucleotides, the CDR3 is TGTGCCAGCAGCGTAGAGGCGAGGTCAGAGACCCAGTACTTC.

On this clonotype: A read error may explain this, as a much larger clone is one base away. The missing conserved phenylalanine or tryptophan at the end of this CDR3 makes a read error likely. The chain links TRBV10-3 to TRBJ2-7; D gene ambiguous. V lost 6 bases and J lost 2, with 11 bases in between. Germline V lookup: CDR1 ENHRY, CDR2 SYGVKD. The CDR3 consists of 13 residues. The CDR3, as DNA: TGTGCCATCAGCGCCGTGTCTCCCTACGAGCAGTACTCC. Amino acid sequence: CAISAVSPYEQYS.

With regard to this clonotype: The conserved final phenylalanine or tryptophan is absent from the CDR3, which likely points to a read error. The limits of the CDR3 on the DNA are not certain, so only TCRdb's listed CDR3 is given. The CDR3 loop is CASSLVGDRWGAYEQYI. The chain combines TRBV5-1 with TRBJ2-3; TRBD1, the D gene given by the table, was not confirmed from the DNA. CDR1 is SGHRS, CDR2 YFSETQ, per germline. The CDR3 is 17 residues long, counting both termini.

Points on this clonotype: This may come from a read error, since a much larger clone is one base off. The V and J genes are TRBV7-3 and TRBJ1-2; D unclear. The CDR3 has 16 residues. Germline V gene lookup returns CDR1 SGHTA and CDR2 FQGTGA. The chain's CDR3 is CASSPAPTDGTYGCTF. The CDR3 DNA is TGTGCCAGCAGCCCCGCTCCTACTGACGGAACCTATGGCTGCACCTTC.

This clonotype turned up a few times. The J gene is TRBJ2-7, the V gene TRBV19; the D gene could be TRBD1 or TRBD2 (5 bases each). The CDR3 length is 14 residues. V dropped 6 bases and J dropped 2 bases, with 14 bases sitting between them. CDR1 LNHDA and CDR2 SQIVND come from the germline V gene (reference sequence). CDR3 nucleotide sequence: TGTGCCAGTAGAGGGACGGGAAAGACCTACGAGCAGTACTTC. It yields the protein CASRGTGKTYEQYF.

This rearrangement joins TRBV27 to TRBJ2-1; D is unclear. V lost 4 bases and J 4 bases, leaving 11 bases between the germline ends. CDR1 MNHEY and CDR2 SMNVEV come from the germline V gene (reference sequence). This CDR3 has 14 amino acids. CDR3 bases: TGTGCCAGCAGTTCCTCCCCCGGGTACAATGAGCAGTTCTTC. This gives the protein CASSSSPGYNEQFF.

As to this clonotype: Given a much more abundant clone one base away, this may be a read error. The chain carries TRBV6-2 or TRBV6-3 and TRBJ2-4; the D gene is possibly TRBD1 (5 bases). CDR1 MNHEY and CDR2 SVGEGT come from the germline V gene. This CDR3 has 15 residues. CDR3 sequence (DNA): TGTGCCTGCAGTTACTCGTCCACTAAGGGGAACATTCAGTACTTC. Protein: CACSYSSTKGNIQYF.

This clonotype showed up many times. This chain connects TRBV4-1 to TRBJ1-2, with a possible D match to TRBD1 (5 bases). The V end lost 0 bases, the J end lost 7 bases, and 18 bases lay between the germline ends. Germline CDR1 is MGHRA and CDR2 is YSYEKL. The CDR3 has 16 amino acids. The CDR3 nucleotides read TGCGCCAGCAGCCAAGATTTGCGAGGGACGAGGGCTGGCTACACCTTC. This codes for CASSQDLRGTRAGYTF.

V usage is TRBV7-9 and J usage is TRBJ2-1; possible D gene TRBD2, 5 bases. V gave up 5 bases and J gave up 0 bases, with 17 bases separating them. The germline gives CDR1 SEHNR, CDR2 FQNEAQ (reference sequence). CDR3 size: 17 residues. The CDR3 DNA is TGTGCCAGCAGCCAGGCGGCGGGTGTAGCCTCCTACAATGAGCAGTTCTTC. It translates to CASSQAAGVASYNEQFF.

The rearrangement uses TRBV28 and TRBJ2-5; D possibly corresponds to TRBD1 (6 bases). V dropped 4 bases and J dropped 13 bases, with 16 bases sitting between them. The CDR3 sequence is 12 residues long. Germline CDR1 is MDHEN and CDR2 is SYDVKM. CDR3 amino acids: CASSSQGYERYF. CDR3 DNA sequence: TGTGCCAGCAGTTCACAGGGATACGAGCGGTACTTC.

Comment on this clonotype: This may be a read error, as it is one base from a much larger clone. The CDR3 loop is CASSEADSPAGQYF. The CDR3 region has the DNA TGTGCCAGCAGTGAAGCGGACAGTCCTGCGGGGCAGTACTTC. The chain is built from TRBV2 and TRBJ2-5, with D possibly called TRBD1 or TRBD2 (6 bases each). Deletions cut 0 bases from V and 11 bases from J, with 16 bases between. The CDR3 extends over 14 amino acids. Germline CDR1 and CDR2: SNHLY and FYNNEI.

The rearrangement links TRBV29-1 to TRBJ2-1; no firm D call. The ends were cut back, 4 bases at V and 0 bases at J, with 7 bases in the middle. Germline CDR1 is SQVTM and CDR2 is ANQGSEA. The length of the CDR3 is 13 residues. CDR3 amino acids: CSVVGSSYNEQFF. In DNA form, the CDR3 reads TGCAGCGTTGTGGGATCCTCCTACAATGAGCAGTTCTTC.